What follows are 12 T cell receptor beta chains derived from one specimen sequenced in a study of T cell responses to AZD1222 COVID-19 vaccine. Sequenced by immunoSEQ multiplex PCR; TCRdb stores in-frame clones only, minus some. The sample lists some 140,000 clones, roughly 90% occurring once. The sequenced sample was peripheral blood, obtained on day 0 of AZD1222 vaccination. The receptors derive from an adult in good health.

V usage is TRBV5-1 and J usage is TRBJ1-6, with D maybe TRBD1 (6 bases). V lost 4 bases and J 4 bases, leaving 9 bases between the germline ends. The CDR3 has 14 amino acids. Germline CDR1 and CDR2: SGHRS and YFSETQ. CDR3 sequence reads: CASSEGDYNSPLHF. CDR3 DNA sequence: TGCGCCAGCAGCGAGGGGGATTATAATTCACCCCTCCACTTT.

The rearrangement uses TRBV6-5 and TRBJ1-6; 11 nucleotides match TRBD1. Germline trimming cut 10 bases from V and 9 bases from J; bases unmatched to any gene: 8. The CDR3 is 14 residues long. Germline CDR1 is MNHEY and CDR2 is SVGAGI. CDR3 sequence reads: CATRSGTGGSPLHF. The CDR3 DNA reads TGTGCCACCCGGTCCGGGACAGGGGGTTCACCCCTCCACTTT.

The V call is TRBV6-5, the J call TRBJ1-1; D ambiguous. Trimming removed 2 bases from V and 10 bases from J, with 17 bases in between. The CDR3 length is 14 residues. The germline gives CDR1 MNHEY, CDR2 SVGAGI. The CDR3 coding sequence is TGTGCCAGCAGTTACGGGGTGGGCGCACTGGTAGCTTTCTTT. Encoded protein: CASSYGVGALVAFF.

This clone was counted only a few times. The chain is built from TRBV6-5 and TRBJ1-1, with D uncertain. The CDR3 is 13 residues long. Germline V gene sequence: CDR1 MNHEY, CDR2 SVGAGI. V shed 4 bases and J shed 11 bases, with 17 bases lying between them. CDR3 protein: CASSFGSSNAAFF. Here the CDR3 DNA reads TGTGCCAGCAGTTTCGGATCGAGCAATGCCGCTTTCTTT.

This rearrangement joins TRBV7-6 to TRBJ2-5, with 7 positions matching TRBD2. The V gene's germline CDR1 is SGHVS and CDR2 FNYEAQ. After removal of 4 bases from V and 4 bases from J, the junction contained 6 bases not matched to a gene. The CDR3 is made up of 14 amino acids. The CDR3 DNA follows: TGTGCCAGCAGCTCCCCGGGGGGTGGAGAGACCCAGTACTTC. This sequence encodes CASSSPGGGETQYF.

The chain uses TRBV6-1 and TRBJ2-7, with D unclear. V shed 3 bases and J shed 3 bases, with 3 bases lying between them. CDR1 MNHNS and CDR2 SASEGT come from the germline V gene. The CDR3 runs 11 residues. This CDR3 is CASSDFYEQYF. In DNA, the CDR3 is TGTGCCAGCAGTGATTTCTACGAGCAGTACTTC.

The chain employs TRBV6-5 and TRBJ1-1; D unclear. Per germline, CDR1 MNHEY and CDR2 SVGAGI. Trimming took off 2 bases at V and 1 base at J, with 8 bases between the two ends. The CDR3 loop spans 14 amino acids. As DNA, the CDR3 is TGTGCCAGCAGTTACCTTGACGCGAACACTGAAGCTTTCTTT. Amino acid sequence: CASSYLDANTEAFF.

The chain is built from TRBV7-2 and TRBJ2-5; 7 bases line up with TRBD1. CDR3 length: 15 amino acids. Losses at the gene ends were 2 bases for V and 5 bases for J; bases not matched to a gene: 8. Germline CDR1 reads SGHTA; CDR2 reads FQGNSA. CDR3 DNA: TGTGCCAGCAGCTTAACCGGGACAGCCTCGGAGACCCAGTACTTC. It specifies CASSLTGTASETQYF.

V is TRBV5-5 and J is TRBJ1-5; weak D call: TRBD1 (5 bases). The CDR3 is 15 amino acids. V dropped 0 bases and J dropped 6 bases, with 13 bases sitting between them. Looked up from germline, CDR1 is SGHKS and CDR2 is YYEKEE (reference sequence). CDR3 sequence: CASSLGGTLGQPQHF. Here the CDR3 DNA reads TGTGCCAGCAGCTTGGGGGGGACGCTCGGTCAGCCCCAGCATTTT.

The chain employs TRBV11-2 and TRBJ2-5, with 12 bases lining up with TRBD2. Per the germline V gene, CDR1 is SGHAT and CDR2 is FQNNGV. Losses at the gene ends were 4 bases for V and 2 bases for J; bases not matched to a gene: 5. This CDR3 is 16 amino acids long. The CDR3 loop reads CASSSSLAGGQETQYF. CDR3 DNA: TGTGCCAGCAGCTCCTCACTAGCGGGGGGACAAGAGACCCAGTACTTC. The variable domain in full, completed from reference TRBV11-2 and TRBJ2-5, reads EAGVAQSPRYKIIEKRQSVAFWCNPISGHATLYWYQQILGQGPKLLIQFQNNGVVDDSQLPKDRFSAERLKGVDSTLKIQPAKLEDSAVYLCASSSSLAGGQETQYFGPGTRLLVL.

The chain combines TRBV10-3 with TRBJ1-4, with D possibly being TRBD1 (5 bases). Germline CDR1 is ENHRY and CDR2 is SYGVKD. Trimming stripped 3 bases from V and 8 bases from J, with 13 bases between. The CDR3 runs 14 residues. DNA for the CDR3: TGTGCCATCAGTGATTCTGGGGGAAGGGAAAAACTGTTTTTT. It yields the protein CAISDSGGREKLFF.

The chain recombines TRBV18 with TRBJ2-5; possible D gene TRBD1, 6 bases. The V end was cut by 5 bases, the J end by 5 bases, with 15 bases between. The CDR3 runs 14 residues. Germline lookup yields CDR1 KGHSH and CDR2 LQKENI. The CDR3 here is CASSSRQDRETQYF. The CDR3 region has the DNA TGTGCCAGCTCATCGCGACAGGATAGGGAGACCCAGTACTTC.